This TCR beta chain was recovered during a study of identical twins. TCRdb fed the 5' RACE reads into MiXCR, producing one record per CDR3 protein. The repertoire includes some 1,600,000 distinct CDR3 sequences, roughly 35% of them detected once, and 0.27% sits in the top ten. Sequencing was done on a sample of cord blood. The source of this sequence is a newborn girl in good health.

This CDR3 reads CAWSVSGGYNEQFF. CDR3 sequence (DNA): TGTGCCTGGAGTGTAAGCGGGGGATACAATGAGCAGTTCTTC. The V call is TRBV30, the J call TRBJ2-1, with 8 nucleotides matching TRBD2. The V and J ends lost 0 bases and 4 bases, in that order; junction bases with no gene match: 2. The CDR3 loop spans 14 amino acids. CDR1 is GTSNPN, CDR2 SVGIG, per germline (reference sequence).